The clone carrying this TCR beta chain was counted only a few times. Its antigen is as yet unknown. The data were taken from a study of graft-versus-host responses after intestinal transplantation. The germline V gene encodes CDR1 ENHRY and CDR2 SYGVKD. CDR3 length: 12 amino acids. V lost 10 bases to trimming and J lost 5 bases; unmatched junction nucleotides: 4. TCRdb keeps only in-frame clones here, not all; method: immunoSEQ multiplex PCR. The sample has fewer than 120,000 clones; around 95% are singletons. The TCR sequence derives from a human donor who received an intestinal transplant. The sequenced sample was unstimulated CD8+ T cells sorted from spleen or lymph node cells, obtained before intestinal transplant. The chain has TRBV10-3 and TRBJ2-7, with 11 nucleotides matching TRBD1. The CDR3 DNA follows: TGTGCCACGGGACAGGGGGTCGACGAGCAGTACTTC. This translates into CATGQGVDEQYF.